A selection of T cell receptor beta chains follows, all from one sample in a study of CD8+ T cells in alopecia areata. TCRdb's copy holds only in-frame clones and misses some; the assay was immunoSEQ multiplex PCR. The data hold about 140,000 clones, with 70% to 90% observed a single time. Source: CD8+ T cells sorted from blood, taken at week 4, from a patient treated with tofacitinib. These receptors were collected from a human donor with alopecia areata. The conserved cysteine and the conserved F or W are not part of the CDR3 here.

v_call cdr3_aa
TRBV7-2 ASSQGVDSPLH
TRBV9 ASSVDSSIFMNTEAF
TRBV5-6 ASSFGTSYEQY
TRBV19 ANSIRPGLSYSYEQY
TRBV13 ASSFGTATYEQY
TRBV19 ASSTLPIGTSGQETQY
TRBV7-6 ASSLSRGDTGELF
TRBV29-1 SVTGLEESYEQY
TRBV5-1 ASSLSSPLATTDTQY
TRBV7-8 ASSLASGSTDTQY
TRBV7-9 ASTTTGGSGTEAF
TRBV5-1 ASSFPGNEQF
TRBV27 ASSLSATSYEQY
TRBV7-9 ASSPGLAGRFEAF
TRBV1 TSSQSTFSGPDTQY
TRBV4-1 ASSQDAGGGKTQY
TRBV29-1 SVVGIMAYEQY
TRBV9 ASSGGHPDNEQF
TRBV5-1 ASSRGLGGTEAF
TRBV6-6 ASTLGISQH
TRBV2 ASSAGQDLYNEQF